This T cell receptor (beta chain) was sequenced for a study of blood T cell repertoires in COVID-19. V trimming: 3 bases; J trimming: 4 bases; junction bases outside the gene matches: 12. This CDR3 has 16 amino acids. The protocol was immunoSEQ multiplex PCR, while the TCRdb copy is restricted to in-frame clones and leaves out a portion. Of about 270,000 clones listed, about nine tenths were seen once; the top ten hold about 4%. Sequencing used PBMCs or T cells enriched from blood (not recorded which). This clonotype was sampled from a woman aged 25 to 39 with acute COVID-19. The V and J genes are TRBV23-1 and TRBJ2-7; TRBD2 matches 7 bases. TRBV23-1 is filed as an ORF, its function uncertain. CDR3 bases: TGCGCCAGCAGTCACGAGGCGGCGGGAGCGTTTTACGAGCAGTACTTC. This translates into CASSHEAAGAFYEQYF.